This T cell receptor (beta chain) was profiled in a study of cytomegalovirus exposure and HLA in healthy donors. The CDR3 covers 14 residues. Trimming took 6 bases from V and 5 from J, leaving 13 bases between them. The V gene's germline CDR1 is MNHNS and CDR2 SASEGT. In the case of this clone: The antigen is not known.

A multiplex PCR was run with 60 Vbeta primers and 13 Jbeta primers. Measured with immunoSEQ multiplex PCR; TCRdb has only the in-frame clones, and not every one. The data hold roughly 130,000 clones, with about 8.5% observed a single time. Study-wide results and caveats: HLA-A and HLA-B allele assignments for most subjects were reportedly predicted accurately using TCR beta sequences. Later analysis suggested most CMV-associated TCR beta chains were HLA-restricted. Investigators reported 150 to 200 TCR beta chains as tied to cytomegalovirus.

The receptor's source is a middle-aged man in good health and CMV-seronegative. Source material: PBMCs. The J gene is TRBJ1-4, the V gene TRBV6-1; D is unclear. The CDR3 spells CASRADRNNEKLFF. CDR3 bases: TGTGCCAGCAGAGCGGATAGAAACAATGAAAAACTGTTTTTT.